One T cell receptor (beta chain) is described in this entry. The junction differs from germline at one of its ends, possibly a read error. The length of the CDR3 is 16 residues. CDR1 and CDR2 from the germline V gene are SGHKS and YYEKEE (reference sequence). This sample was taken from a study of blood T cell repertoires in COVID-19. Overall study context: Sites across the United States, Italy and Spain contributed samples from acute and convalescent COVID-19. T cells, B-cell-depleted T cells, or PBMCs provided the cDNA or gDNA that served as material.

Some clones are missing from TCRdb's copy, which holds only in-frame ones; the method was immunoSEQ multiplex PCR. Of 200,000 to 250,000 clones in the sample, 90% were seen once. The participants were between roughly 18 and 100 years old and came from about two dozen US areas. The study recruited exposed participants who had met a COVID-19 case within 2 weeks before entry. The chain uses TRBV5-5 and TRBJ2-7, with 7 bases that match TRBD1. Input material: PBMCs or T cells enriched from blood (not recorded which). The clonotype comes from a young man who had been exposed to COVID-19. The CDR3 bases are TGTGCCAGCAGCTTGGCCCTAGGGGGCGCTTCCTCCGAGCAGTACTTC. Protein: CASSLALGGASSEQYF.